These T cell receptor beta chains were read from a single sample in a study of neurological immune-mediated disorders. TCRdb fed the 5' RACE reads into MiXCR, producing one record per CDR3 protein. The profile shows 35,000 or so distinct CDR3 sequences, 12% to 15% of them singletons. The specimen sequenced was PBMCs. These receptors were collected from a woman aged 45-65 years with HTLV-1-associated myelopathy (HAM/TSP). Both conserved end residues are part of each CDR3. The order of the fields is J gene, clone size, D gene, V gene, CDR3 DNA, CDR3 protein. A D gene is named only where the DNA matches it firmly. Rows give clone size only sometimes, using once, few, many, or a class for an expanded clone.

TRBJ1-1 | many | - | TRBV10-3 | TGTGCCATCAGTGACCGCACCAGGGGACCGGAATCAAACACTGAAGCTTTCTTT | CAISDRTRGPESNTEAFF
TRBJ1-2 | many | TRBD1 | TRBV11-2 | TGTGCCAGCAGCCTAATCCCGGGACAGGGATATGGCTACACCTTC | CASSLIPGQGYGYTF
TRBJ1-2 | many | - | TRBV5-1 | TGCGCCAGCAGTTCGACAGGAGACTATGGCTACACCTTC | CASSSTGDYGYTF
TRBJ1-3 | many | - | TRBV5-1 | TGCGCCAGCAGCCCCACCCTCAGACAGGAGCTCTCTGGAAACACCATATATTTT | CASSPTLRQELSGNTIYF
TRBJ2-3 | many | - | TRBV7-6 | TGTGCCAGCAGCTCAGGGGCGGGCACAGATACGCAGTATTTT | CASSSGAGTDTQYF
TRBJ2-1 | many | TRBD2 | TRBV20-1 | TGCAGTGCTAGACGGGCTAGCGGGGGGAACAATGAGCAGTTCTTC | CSARRASGGNNEQFF
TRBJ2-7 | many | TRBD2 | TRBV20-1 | TGCAGTGCTAGTCGGGAGGCTCAAAGAAACGAGCAGTACTTC | CSASREAQRNEQYF
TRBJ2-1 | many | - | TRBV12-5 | TGTGCTAGTGGTTTGTCCCTTGACGGGGGCTCCTACAATGAGCAGTTCTTC | CASGLSLDGGSYNEQFF
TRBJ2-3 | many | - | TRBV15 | TGTGCCACCAGCCACGGGGGACAAAGCACAGATACGCAGTATTTT | CATSHGGQSTDTQYF
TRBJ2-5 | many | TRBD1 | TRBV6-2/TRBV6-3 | TGTGCCAGCAGTTACTTGCCCGACAGGGTTCGACAAGAGACCCAGTACTTC | CASSYLPDRVRQETQYF
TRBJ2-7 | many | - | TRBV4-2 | TGTGCCAGCAGCCAGGCCCGGGACACAGGCTACGAGCAGTACTTC | CASSQARDTGYEQYF
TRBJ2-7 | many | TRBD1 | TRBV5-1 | TGCGCCAGCAGCTTACAACCTGACAGGGCCCACGAGCAGTACTTC | CASSLQPDRAHEQYF
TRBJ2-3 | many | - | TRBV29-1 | TGCAGCGTTGAACCAGGGACAGATACGCAGTATTTT | CSVEPGTDTQYF
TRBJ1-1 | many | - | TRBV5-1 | TGCGCCAGCAGCTTGTATGGGGACGGGGAGAGTGAAGCTTTCTTT | CASSLYGDGESEAFF
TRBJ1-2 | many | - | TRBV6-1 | TGTGCCAGCAGTGAAGTGGGGGGCTTCGGTGGCTACACCTTC | CASSEVGGFGGYTF
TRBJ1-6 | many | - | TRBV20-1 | TGCAGTGCTAGACCCTTCCAGGGTTCGGGAAATTCACCCCTCCACTTT | CSARPFQGSGNSPLHF
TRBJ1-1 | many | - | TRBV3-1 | TGTGCCAGCAGCTCCCGTCCGGGGGTGAGCACTGAAGCTTTCTTT | CASSSRPGVSTEAFF
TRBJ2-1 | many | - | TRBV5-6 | TGTGCCAGCAGCCAGGTAGCGGAGCAGTTCTTC | CASSQVAEQFF
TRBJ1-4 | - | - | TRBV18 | TGTGCCAGCTCACCGACGGATGGGCATGGACGGAGTTGGAAAAAACTGTTTTTT | CASSPTDGHGRSWKKLFF
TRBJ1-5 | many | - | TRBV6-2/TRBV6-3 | TGTGCCAGCTGCCCCGGGGGGAGGCCGAATCAGCCCCAGCATTTT | CASCPGGRPNQPQHF
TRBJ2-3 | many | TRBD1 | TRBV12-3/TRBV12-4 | TGTGCCAGCAGTTTTAGGGGGCGCAGGGATGGGAGTTTGGATACGCAGTATTTT | CASSFRGRRDGSLDTQYF
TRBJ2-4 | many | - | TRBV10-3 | TGTGCCATCAGTGAGTCAGGGCCCGTGGGACTCAACGGGAACATTCAGTACTTC | CAISESGPVGLNGNIQYF
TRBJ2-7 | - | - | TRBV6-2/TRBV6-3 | TGTGCCAGCAGTGCGAGGGGGGCAGGGACCCACTCCTACGAGCAGTACTTC | CASSARGAGTHSYEQYF
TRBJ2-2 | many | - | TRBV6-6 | TGTGCCGCCGGCAGGGGGCGGGAGACGGGGACCGGGGAGCTGTTTTTT | CAAGRGRETGTGELFF
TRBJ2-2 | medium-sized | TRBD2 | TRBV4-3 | TGCGCCAGCAGCCCCGGGGTGCTAGCGGGGTTCACCGGGGAGCTGTTTTTT | CASSPGVLAGFTGELFF
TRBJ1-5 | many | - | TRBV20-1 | TGCAGTGCTAGAGCGGGCAGGGAAAGCAATCAGCCCCAGCATTTT | CSARAGRESNQPQHF
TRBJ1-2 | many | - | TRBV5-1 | TGCGCCAGCAGCTTGGGGACACCGCGTTACACCTTC | CASSLGTPRYTF
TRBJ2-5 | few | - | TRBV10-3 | TGTGCCATCAAGGGCCAACAAGAGACCCAGTACTTC | CAIKGQQETQYF
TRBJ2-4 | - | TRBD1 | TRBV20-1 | TGCAGTGCTAGAGAGACAGGGGGCCGATCCAAAAACATTCAGTACTTC | CSARETGGRSKNIQYF
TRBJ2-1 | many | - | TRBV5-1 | TGCGCCAGCAGGCGGCTAGGGGATCGGGTGAACAATGAGCAGTTCTTC | CASRRLGDRVNNEQFF
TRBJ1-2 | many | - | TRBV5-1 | TGCGCCAGCAGCAAGGCCAGTTCCGGGCAGTACTATGGCTACACCTTC | CASSKASSGQYYGYTF
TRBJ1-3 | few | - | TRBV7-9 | TGTGCCAGCAGTACCGGGAGCGTCTCTGGAAACACCATATATTTT | CASSTGSVSGNTIYF
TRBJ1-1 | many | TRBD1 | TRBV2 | TGTGCCAGCAGCCGGGACAGGGCTAATCTGGACACTGAAGCTTTCTTT | CASSRDRANLDTEAFF
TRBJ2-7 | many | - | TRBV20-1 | TGCAGTGCTAGAAATACAAGGACCTACGAGCAGTACTTC | CSARNTRTYEQYF
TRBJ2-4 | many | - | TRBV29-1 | TGCAGCGTTGGGCGGGACGGCAAAAACATTCAGTACTTC | CSVGRDGKNIQYF
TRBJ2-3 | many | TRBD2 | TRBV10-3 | TGTGCCATCAGTAGACTAGCGGGGATAGATACGCAGTATTTT | CAISRLAGIDTQYF
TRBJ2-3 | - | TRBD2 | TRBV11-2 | TGTGCCAGCAGAACACTAGCGGGTGGTAATGGTACGCAGTATTTT | CASRTLAGGNGTQYF
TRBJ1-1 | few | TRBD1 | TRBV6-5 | TGTGCCAGCACCAGGGGGGCTGAAGCTTTCTTT | CASTRGAEAFF
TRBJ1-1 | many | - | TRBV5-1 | TGCGCCAGCAGCTTGAGGGAGTTGGCTGAAGCTTTCTTT | CASSLRELAEAFF
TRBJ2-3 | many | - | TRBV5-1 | - | CASSFGAGLATDTQYF
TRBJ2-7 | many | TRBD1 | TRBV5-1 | TGCGCCAGCAGCCTGGACAGGGCGTACGAGCAGTACTTC | CASSLDRAYEQYF
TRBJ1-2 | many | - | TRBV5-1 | TGCGCCAGCAGCTTGGGATTCGAGGGGGGGAATGGCTACACCTTC | CASSLGFEGGNGYTF
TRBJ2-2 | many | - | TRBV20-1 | TGCAGTGCCCCCGTCACGTCGAACACCGGGGAGCTGTTTTTT | CSAPVTSNTGELFF
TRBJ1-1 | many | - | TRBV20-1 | TGCAGTGCTAGAAACCCACAGGGGAACACTGAAGCTTTCTTT | CSARNPQGNTEAFF
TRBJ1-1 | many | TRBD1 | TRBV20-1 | TGCAGTGCTAGAAGCGGCACAGGGGGCAGGACTGAAGCTTTCTTT | CSARSGTGGRTEAFF
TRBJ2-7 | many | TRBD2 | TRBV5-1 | TGCGCCAGCAGCTTAGGACTAGCGGGAGTGTACGAGCAGTACTTC | CASSLGLAGVYEQYF